This entry lists 26 T cell receptor beta chains sequenced from one sample in a study of T-cell reconstitution after alpha-beta-depleted transplantation in children. Unique molecular identifiers were incorporated into the prepared TCRbeta library. One entry per CDR3 protein results from TCRdb running MiXCR on the PCR reads. The sample contains around 960,000 distinct CDR3 sequences, around 30% of which appear only once. Sequencing was performed on PBMCs, mostly from graft donor cells, taken 360 days after TCRalphabeta/CD19-depleted stem cell transplant. Every receptor here comes from a boy under two years old who had a stem cell transplant for SCID, so the T cells may come from the graft donor.

This clonotype has more than one count but fewer than ten. The chain couples TRBV20-1 to TRBJ2-3; D might be TRBD2 (5 bases). V was pared by 3 bases and J by 6 bases, with 22 bases between. The CDR3 runs 16 residues. Germline values: CDR1 DFQATT, CDR2 SNEGSKA (reference sequence). CDR3 sequence: CSARAPGLTGVDTQYF. The CDR3 bases are TGCAGTGCTAGGGCTCCCGGACTGACTGGGGTCGATACGCAGTATTTT.

This clonotype was found a few times. The rearrangement joins TRBV29-1 to TRBJ1-1; D might be TRBD1 (6 bases). The CDR3 totals 12 residues. Germline V CDR1 and CDR2: SQVTM, ANQGSEA. The CDR3 sequence: CSATRGNTEAFF. DNA for the CDR3: TGCAGTGCCACCAGGGGGAACACTGAAGCTTTCTTT.

This chain connects TRBV2 to TRBJ2-7, with unresolved D. The CDR3 extends over 11 amino acids. V shed 6 bases and J shed 5 bases, with 8 bases lying between them. Germline lookup yields CDR1 SNHLY and CDR2 FYNNEI. CDR3 amino acids: CASRQTHEQYF. In DNA, the CDR3 is TGTGCCAGCAGACAGACCCACGAGCAGTACTTC.

The chain joins TRBV12-3 or TRBV12-4 to TRBJ1-5, with D perhaps matching TRBD1 (5 bases). This CDR3 region has 13 residues. The V and J ends lost 6 bases and 4 bases respectively, with 10 bases between them. In DNA form, the CDR3 reads TGTGCCAGCAGCCCTCCAGGGAATCAGCCCCAGCATTTT. This encodes CASSPPGNQPQHF.

The chain combines TRBV4-3 with TRBJ1-1; 9 nucleotides line up with TRBD1. The germline V gene encodes CDR1 LGHNA and CDR2 YSLEER. Trimming at V came to 3 bases and at J to 4 bases, leaving 6 bases not matched to a gene. The CDR3 sequence is 15 residues long. As DNA, the CDR3 is TGCGCCAGCAGCCAGGGGACAGGGCCATCCACTGAAGCTTTCTTT. Encoded protein: CASSQGTGPSTEAFF.

This clonotype was seen a few times. The V and J genes are TRBV5-1 and TRBJ1-6, with unresolved D. V was cut by 0 bases and J by 9 bases, with 7 bases left in between. The V gene's germline CDR1 is SGHRS and CDR2 YFSETQ. CDR3 length: 13 amino acids. The DNA of the CDR3 is TGCGCCAGCAGCTTGGGGGGTAGTTCACCCCTCCACTTT. It encodes CASSLGGSSPLHF.

This chain uses TRBV7-3 with TRBJ1-1; possibly TRBD1 for D (6 bases). The CDR3 sequence is 14 residues long. Germline V gene sequence: CDR1 SGHTA, CDR2 FQGTGA. With 3 bases removed from V and 3 bases from J, the gap between germline ends came to 11 bases. In DNA, the CDR3 is TGTGCCAGCAGCTTGGCGGGGGCAGACACTGAAGCTTTCTTT. It specifies CASSLAGADTEAFF.

This clonotype occurred a few times. The rearrangement joins TRBV6-1 to TRBJ1-5, with 8 bases fitting TRBD1. J gave up 3 bases and V 5 bases, and 6 bases lay outside the gene matches. The CDR3 has 15 amino acids. Germline V gives CDR1 MNHNS, CDR2 SASEGT. The CDR3 reads CASSPDRGYNQPQHF. In nucleotides, the CDR3 is TGTGCCAGCAGTCCTGACAGGGGATACAATCAGCCCCAGCATTTT.

This chain uses TRBV12-3 or TRBV12-4 with TRBJ2-1; tentatively, D is TRBD2 (5 bases). This CDR3 comprises 15 residues. Trimming pared 2 bases from V and 6 bases from J, leaving 14 bases between. DNA of the CDR3: TGTGCCAGCAGTTTAATTTCCGGGGTTGGCAATGAGCAGTTCTTC. This translates into CASSLISGVGNEQFF.

This clonotype came up a few times. This rearrangement joins TRBV12-3 or TRBV12-4 to TRBJ1-1; a weak D match, TRBD1 (5 bases). Trimming left V 6 bases short and J 1 base short, with 9 bases between. CDR3 length: 13 residues. The CDR3 spells CASSGTSNTEAFF. The CDR3, as DNA: TGTGCCAGCAGCGGGACGTCGAACACTGAAGCTTTCTTT.

This clonotype has just a few counts. This chain connects TRBV11-1 to TRBJ2-5; TRBD2 matches at 7 bases. CDR1 is SGHAT and CDR2 is FQDESV in the germline V gene (reference sequence). CDR3 size: 15 residues. The V and J ends lost 8 bases and 3 bases, in that order; junction bases with no gene match: 12. The CDR3 sequence: CASSISGTTKETQYF. The CDR3 DNA is TGTGCCAGCTCAATATCCGGGACTACAAAAGAGACCCAGTACTTC.

The CDR3 spells CASSGDRGLGETQYF. The CDR3 DNA is TGCGCCAGCAGCGGAGACAGGGGGCTAGGTGAGACCCAGTACTTC. The chain recombines TRBV5-1 with TRBJ2-5; the match to TRBD1 covers 10 bases. Trimming at V came to 4 bases and at J to 5 bases, leaving 8 bases not matched to a gene. The CDR3 sequence is 15 residues long. Germline values: CDR1 SGHRS, CDR2 YFSETQ.

The genes are TRBV5-1 and TRBJ2-7, with D possibly being TRBD1 (6 bases). CDR3 length: 15 amino acids. Looked up from germline, CDR1 is SGHRS and CDR2 is YFSETQ. Trimming pared 2 bases from V and 3 bases from J, leaving 15 bases between. The CDR3 here is CASSFSRGADYEQYF. For the CDR3, the DNA is TGCGCCAGCAGCTTTAGCAGGGGCGCTGACTACGAGCAGTACTTC.

CDR3 region: CASSETGLGNQPQHF. The CDR3 DNA reads as TGTGCCAGCAGTGAAACGGGGCTAGGTAATCAGCCCCAGCATTTT. The chain combines TRBV2 with TRBJ1-5; TRBD1 is a possible D gene (5 bases). Germline V gene data show CDR1 as SNHLY and CDR2 as FYNNEI. The CDR3 totals 15 residues. Trimming took 2 bases from V and 4 from J, leaving 12 bases between them.

This chain connects TRBV10-3 to TRBJ2-1; 10 bases map to TRBD2. Germline CDR1 reads ENHRY; CDR2 reads SYGVKD. V was pared by 6 bases and J by 0 bases, with 14 bases of the junction left unmatched. CDR3 length equals 19 residues. CDR3 loop: CAISFQRTSGPLSYNEQFF. DNA of the CDR3: TGTGCCATCAGCTTCCAACGGACTAGCGGACCACTCTCCTACAATGAGCAGTTCTTC.

The V and J genes are TRBV10-3 and TRBJ2-3; 12 nucleotides agree with TRBD2. Trimming took 3 bases from V and 8 from J; bases not matched to a gene: 15. The CDR3 has 18 amino acids. Germline-derived CDR1 and CDR2 are ENHRY and SYGVKD. The CDR3 DNA reads as TGTGCCATCAGTGAAAGAAATCTAGCGGGGGGGTCCCATGGTACGCAGTATTTT. Protein sequence: CAISERNLAGGSHGTQYF.

The rearrangement joins TRBV2 to TRBJ2-3; D is uncertain. V lost 3 bases and J 0 bases, leaving 10 bases between the germline ends. The CDR3 length is 15 residues. Per germline, CDR1 SNHLY and CDR2 FYNNEI. CDR3 in DNA: TGTGCCAGCAGTGAGCAGGTGTTGAGCACAGATACGCAGTATTTT. It is translated as CASSEQVLSTDTQYF.

This chain links TRBV5-1 with TRBJ2-1; 10 bases align to TRBD1. The V gene's germline CDR1 is SGHRS and CDR2 YFSETQ. There are 15 residues in the CDR3. J was trimmed by 8 bases and V by 2 bases; bases with no gene match: 7. The CDR3 DNA sequence: TGCGCCAGCAGCTTTCGGGACAGGGGTATCGATGAGCAGTTCTTC. Its translation is CASSFRDRGIDEQFF.

This chain connects TRBV7-2 to TRBJ2-7; tentative D call: TRBD2 (5 bases). Trimming took 4 bases from V and 4 from J, leaving 17 bases between them. This CDR3 region has 15 residues. The germline V gene encodes CDR1 SGHTA and CDR2 FQGNSA. The CDR3 spells CASSSQPGRQYEQYF. The CDR3 DNA follows: TGTGCCAGCAGCTCCCAACCGGGGAGACAATACGAGCAGTACTTC.

CDR3 amino acids: CASSLEGTRRNEQYF. CDR3 nucleotide sequence: TGTGCCAGCAGCTTAGAGGGGACTAGAAGGAACGAGCAGTACTTC. The chain uses TRBV13 and TRBJ2-7, with TRBD2 identical over 8 bases. CDR3 length: 15 amino acids. CDR1 and CDR2 (germline): PRHDT, FYEKMQ (reference sequence). V shed 1 base and J 5 bases; nucleotides not matched to a gene: 7.

In this sample, this clonotype turned up a few times. The rearrangement links TRBV5-1 to TRBJ1-1; the D gene is possibly TRBD1 (5 bases). V lost 2 bases to trimming and J lost 7 bases, with 15 bases between them. This CDR3 is built from 14 residues. Per the germline V gene, CDR1 is SGHRS and CDR2 is YFSETQ. Here the CDR3 reads CASSFGHGEDEAFF. The CDR3 DNA sequence: TGCGCCAGCAGCTTTGGACATGGAGAGGATGAAGCTTTCTTT.

This clonotype was counted a few times. This chain joins TRBV7-6 and TRBJ2-1; 10 bases agree with TRBD2. The CDR3 is made up of 18 amino acids. CDR1 and CDR2 from the germline V gene are SGHVS and FNYEAQ. V shed 4 bases, J shed 2 bases, and the junction held 11 bases outside the gene matches. The CDR3 bases are TGTGCCAGCAGCTCGACGACTAGCGGGCCTACTCCCTACAATGAGCAGTTCTTC. Residues: CASSSTTSGPTPYNEQFF. Full variable domain (missing parts from reference TRBV7-6 and TRBJ2-1): GAGVSQSPRYKVTKRGQDVALRCDPISGHVSLYWYRQALGQGPEFLTYFNYEAQQDKSGLPNDRFSAERPEGSISTLTIQRTEQRDSAMYRCASSSTTSGPTPYNEQFFGPGTRLTVL.

This chain uses TRBV7-9 with TRBJ2-1; TRBD2 aligns across 7 bases. This CDR3 spans 17 amino acids. Germline V gene lookup returns CDR1 SEHNR and CDR2 FQNEAQ (reference sequence). The ends lost 5 bases at V and 4 bases at J; junction bases unmatched: 14. The CDR3 DNA sequence: TGTGCCAGCAGCCCCCGCGGGAGTTTGGACGGGTACAATGAGCAGTTCTTC. It codes for CASSPRGSLDGYNEQFF.

The V call is TRBV27, the J call TRBJ2-7; no reliable D call. The CDR3 has 17 amino acids. The germline V and J ends were trimmed by 1 base and 2 bases, with 18 bases remaining between them. In germline, CDR1 is MNHEY, CDR2 SMNVEV (reference sequence). CDR3 sequence: CASSLLSRPTTTYEQYF. As DNA, the CDR3 is TGTGCCAGCAGTTTATTATCCAGGCCCACTACCACCTACGAGCAGTACTTC.

The chain employs TRBV29-1 and TRBJ2-7, with 8 bases matching TRBD1. CDR1 is SQVTM and CDR2 is ANQGSEA in the germline V gene. Trimming removed 7 bases from V and 6 bases from J; junction bases left unmatched: 11. CDR3 length: 13 residues. CDR3 residues: CSGADRDPGEQYF. In DNA, the CDR3 is TGCAGCGGGGCGGACAGGGACCCGGGCGAGCAGTACTTC.

This clonotype was seen only a few times. The rearrangement links TRBV29-1 to TRBJ1-1; the D is unclear. V was pared by 3 bases and J by 3 bases, with 14 bases between. Germline V gene lookup returns CDR1 SQVTM and CDR2 ANQGSEA. The length of the CDR3 is 14 residues. CDR3 bases: TGCAGCGTTGATCTCAAGGGCTGGGACACTGAAGCTTTCTTT. Translation gives CSVDLKGWDTEAFF. Together with reference TRBV29-1 and TRBJ1-1, the CDR3 gives the full variable domain: SAVISQKPSRDICQRGTSLTIQCQVDSQVTMMFWYRQQPGQSLTLIATANQGSEATYESGFVIDKFPISRPNLTFSTLTVSNMSPEDSSIYLCSVDLKGWDTEAFFGQGTRLTVV.